What follows is one T cell receptor (beta chain) and its context. There are 16 residues in the CDR3. Losses at the gene ends were 3 bases for V and 4 bases for J; bases not matched to a gene: 5. Germline CDR1 reads SGHRS; CDR2 reads YFSETQ. This specimen comes from a study of blood T cell repertoires in COVID-19. Study details: Some COVID-19 samples were acute and others convalescent; all came from the United States, Italy and Spain. PBMCs, B-cell-depleted T cells, or T cells were the source of the cDNA or gDNA that made up the material.

The table came from immunoSEQ multiplex PCR; TCRdb's copy has only in-frame clones and leaves some out. The sample contains around 380,000 clones, approximately 80% of which appear only once. This TCR derives from a human donor with acute or convalescent COVID-19. The donor label of this sample is uncertain. This chain joins TRBV5-1 and TRBJ2-5; 14 nucleotides agree with TRBD2. The sequencing sample was made of peripheral blood. The CDR3 sequence: CASSWQTSGRGETQYF. CDR3 sequence (DNA): TGCGCCAGCAGCTGGCAGACTAGCGGGAGGGGAGAGACCCAGTACTTC. Full variable domain (remainder filled in from reference TRBV5-1 and TRBJ2-5): KAGVTQTPRYLIKTRGQQVTLSCSPISGHRSVSWYQQTPGQGLQFLFEYFSETQRNKGNFPGRFSGRQFSNSRSEMNVSTLELGDSALYLCASSWQTSGRGETQYFGPGTRLLVL.